The 26 T cell receptor beta chains below come from one sample, sequenced in a study of cytomegalovirus exposure and HLA in healthy donors. PCR primers comprised 60 Vbeta and 13 Jbeta primers. Measured with immunoSEQ multiplex PCR; TCRdb has only the in-frame clones, and not every one. The listing contains about 120,000 clones. The sequenced material came from PBMCs. The receptors were sampled from a woman aged 40 to 49 in good health and CMV-seropositive.

This chain uses TRBV28 with TRBJ1-4; 10 nucleotides match TRBD1. Germline V CDR1 and CDR2: MDHEN, SYDVKM. Germline trimming cut 6 bases from V and 8 bases from J; bases unmatched to any gene: 12. The CDR3 spans 16 residues. The CDR3 DNA sequence: TGTGCCAGCAGCGAAACCCCGGGACAGGGGCGGGAAAAACTGTTTTTT. Its protein is CASSETPGQGREKLFF.

This sequence joins TRBV10-3 and TRBJ1-1; D might be TRBD1 (6 bases). Per germline, CDR1 ENHRY and CDR2 SYGVKD. Trimming pared 6 bases from V and 4 bases from J, leaving 15 bases between. This CDR3 is built from 14 residues. CDR3 sequence: CAIRTGEGGTEAFF. Here the CDR3 DNA reads TGTGCCATCAGAACCGGGGAAGGGGGCACTGAAGCTTTCTTT.

The chain uses TRBV6-5 and TRBJ2-3, with 8 bases identical to TRBD2. Germline V lookup: CDR1 MNHEY, CDR2 SVGAGI. There are 15 residues in the CDR3. Unmatched junction bases numbered 5, after V lost 6 bases and J lost 0 bases. CDR3 protein: CASRREEISTDTQYF. The DNA for the CDR3 is TGTGCCAGCAGGCGGGAGGAGATCAGCACAGATACGCAGTATTTT.

The rearrangement joins TRBV7-2 to TRBJ2-7; TRBD2 aligns across 10 bases. CDR1 is SGHTA, CDR2 FQGNSA, per germline. The CDR3 runs to 16 residues. V lost 4 bases and J lost 3; bases outside the gene matches: 9. DNA of the CDR3: TGTGCCAGCAGCTCTTCTACTAGCGGGACACGCTACGAGCAGTACTTC. Its translation is CASSSSTSGTRYEQYF. Full variable domain (outside the CDR3, taken from reference TRBV7-2 and TRBJ2-7): GAGVSQSPSNKVTEKGKDVELRCDPISGHTALYWYRQSLGQGLEFLIYFQGNSAPDKSGLPSDRFSAERTGGSVSTLTIQRTQQEDSAVYLCASSSSTSGTRYEQYFGPGTRLTVT.

The V call is TRBV13, the J call TRBJ2-3; 11 nucleotides agree with TRBD2. With 1 base clipped from V and 3 bases from J, the junction kept 9 bases outside the gene matches. CDR1 PRHDT and CDR2 FYEKMQ come from the germline V gene (reference sequence). The CDR3 is made up of 18 amino acids. As DNA, the CDR3 is TGTGCCAGCAGCTTAGTGGCTAGCGGGAGGCGGGAGACAGATACGCAGTATTTT. It encodes CASSLVASGRRETDTQYF.

V is TRBV5-6 and J is TRBJ2-7, with TRBD1 matching over 7 bases. The CDR3 loop spans 14 amino acids. Germline CDR1 reads SGHDT; CDR2 reads YYEEEE. With 4 bases clipped from V and 5 bases from J, the junction kept 9 bases outside the gene matches. The CDR3 spells CASSLTGNSNEQYF. CDR3 coding DNA: TGTGCCAGCAGCCTGACAGGGAATAGCAACGAGCAGTACTTC.

This clone is labeled medium-sized based on frequency. Here the CDR3 DNA reads TGTGCCAGCAGTTCCCTACTAGCGCCGCATCCAGATACGCAGTATTTT. This encodes CASSSLLAPHPDTQYF. The V gene is TRBV28, the J gene TRBJ2-3, with TRBD2 matching 7 bases. Germline V gene sequence: CDR1 MDHEN, CDR2 SYDVKM. The CDR3 has 16 residues. J lost 4 bases, V lost 4 bases, and 11 bases had no gene match.

The chain is built from TRBV7-9 and TRBJ1-3; 7 nucleotides match TRBD1. Unmatched junction bases numbered 7, after V lost 2 bases and J lost 0 bases. The CDR3 sequence is 17 residues long. Germline values: CDR1 SEHNR, CDR2 FQNEAQ (reference sequence). In nucleotides, the CDR3 is TGTGCCAGCAGCTTAAGAGGGGGCCTACCCTCTGGAAACACCATATATTTT. Its translation: CASSLRGGLPSGNTIYF.

V and J are TRBV7-7 and TRBJ2-1, with 9 bases matching TRBD2. The CDR3 contains 16 residues. Trimming at V came to 3 bases and at J to 6 bases, leaving 9 bases not matched to a gene. Germline loops: CDR1 SSHAT, CDR2 FNYEAQ (reference sequence). CDR3 bases: TGTGCCAGCAGCTTTACGGGACTAGCTCGGTGCAATGAGCAGTTCTTC. It codes for CASSFTGLARCNEQFF.

The rearrangement links TRBV19 to TRBJ1-4; no definite D call. This CDR3 has 15 amino acids. Between the trimmed V and J ends, which lost 4 bases and 5 bases, there was a span of 14 bases. Germline CDR1 reads LNHDA; CDR2 reads SQIVND (reference sequence). The DNA for the CDR3 is TGTGCCAGTAGTAGGTTCGGAGGCGTCAATGAAAAACTGTTTTTT. This gives the protein CASSRFGGVNEKLFF.

The chain couples TRBV13 to TRBJ2-7; perhaps TRBD2 as D (7 bases). The CDR3 has 15 residues. CDR1 and CDR2 from the germline V gene are PRHDT and FYEKMQ (reference sequence). The V end lost 7 bases, the J end lost 3 bases, and 19 bases lay between the germline ends. CDR3 sequence: CASNKGGVLFYEQYF. CDR3 DNA sequence: TGTGCCAGCAATAAGGGGGGGGTCTTGTTCTACGAGCAGTACTTC.

This sequence joins TRBV25-1 and TRBJ2-7, with D possibly being TRBD1 (6 bases). Germline lookup yields CDR1 MGHDK and CDR2 SYGVNS. Trimming removed 0 bases at V and 5 bases at J, with 17 bases between. This CDR3 has 16 amino acids. The CDR3 sequence: CASSEYRRDNRDEQYF. The CDR3 DNA reads TGTGCCAGCAGTGAATATCGACGGGACAACAGGGACGAGCAGTACTTC.

The chain couples TRBV30 to TRBJ2-5, with 12 bases lining up with TRBD2. Germline loops: CDR1 GTSNPN, CDR2 SVGIG (reference sequence). This CDR3 region has 18 residues. Unmatched junction bases numbered 14, after V lost 0 bases and J lost 6 bases. The CDR3 region is CAWSVRGLAGGMGKTQYF. The CDR3 bases are TGTGCCTGGAGTGTACGGGGGCTAGCGGGAGGGATGGGTAAGACCCAGTACTTC.

The chain joins TRBV25-1 to TRBJ1-3; tentative D call: TRBD1 (5 bases). The CDR3 runs 16 residues. Trimming took off 4 bases at V and 0 bases at J, with 13 bases between the two ends. Per germline, CDR1 MGHDK and CDR2 SYGVNS. CDR3 sequence reads: CASSGGWRGSGNTIYF. The CDR3 bases are TGTGCCAGCAGTGGGGGGTGGCGGGGCTCTGGAAACACCATATATTTT. Full variable domain (missing parts from reference TRBV25-1 and TRBJ1-3): EADIYQTPRYLVIGTGKKITLECSQTMGHDKMYWYQQDPGMELHLIHYSYGVNSTEKGDLSSESTVSRIRTEHFPLTLESARPSHTSQYLCASSGGWRGSGNTIYFGEGSWLTVV.

V usage is TRBV7-6 and J usage is TRBJ2-7; the match to TRBD1 covers 8 bases. J was trimmed by 3 bases and V by 0 bases; bases with no gene match: 1. The CDR3 spans 14 residues. The germline gives CDR1 SGHVS, CDR2 FNYEAQ. The CDR3 nucleotides are TGTGCCAGCAGCTTAGCAGGACAGGGCTACGAGCAGTACTTC. Its protein product is CASSLAGQGYEQYF.

The chain employs TRBV9 and TRBJ1-2, with D possibly matching TRBD1 (5 bases). Trimming took 4 bases from V and 9 from J, leaving 16 bases between them. The germline CDR1 and CDR2 sequences are SGDLS and YYNGEE. The CDR3 loop spans 13 amino acids. The CDR3 DNA is TGTGCCAGCAGCCCCGGGGGTCCAGGGAGCTACACCTTC. Translated: CASSPGGPGSYTF.

The V and J genes are TRBV7-2 and TRBJ2-1; 8 nucleotides line up with TRBD2. The CDR3 is made up of 17 amino acids. With 0 bases clipped from V and 0 bases from J, the junction kept 4 bases outside the gene matches. Germline CDR1 SGHTA, CDR2 FQGNSA. For the CDR3, the DNA is TGTGCCAGCAGCTTAGCGGGCGGGAGGATCTCCTACAATGAGCAGTTCTTC. Translating gives CASSLAGGRISYNEQFF.

The V and J genes are TRBV6-5 and TRBJ2-3; 10 bases match TRBD1. Per the germline V gene, CDR1 is MNHEY and CDR2 is SVGAGI. Losses at the gene ends were 6 bases for V and 3 bases for J; bases not matched to a gene: 6. The CDR3 has 15 residues. The CDR3 protein is CASRATGGGTDTQYF. CDR3 nucleotides: TGTGCCAGCAGAGCGACAGGGGGCGGAACAGATACGCAGTATTTT.

The J gene is TRBJ1-2, the V gene TRBV7-9, with D uncertain. V shed 4 bases and J shed 3 bases, with 12 bases lying between them. This CDR3 contains 14 residues. Germline V gene sequence: CDR1 SEHNR, CDR2 FQNEAQ (reference sequence). As DNA, the CDR3 is TGTGCCAGCAGCTCACCAGGCCACCACTATGGCTACACCTTC. This codes for CASSSPGHHYGYTF.

J is TRBJ1-1 and V is TRBV5-1; D is uncertain. The CDR3 length is 13 residues. Germline values: CDR1 SGHRS, CDR2 YFSETQ. With 2 bases removed from V and 3 bases from J, the gap between germline ends came to 8 bases. The CDR3 here is CASSLQSDTEAFF. The CDR3 DNA follows: TGCGCCAGCAGCTTACAGTCGGACACTGAAGCTTTCTTT.

The CDR3 nucleotides are TGTGCCAGCAGCTCCTACAGTGGACTAGCGGGGGGTAATATCTACGAGCAGTACTTC. Translation gives CASSSYSGLAGGNIYEQYF. The chain joins TRBV11-2 to TRBJ2-7; TRBD2 matches at 14 bases. V shed 4 bases, J shed 3 bases, and the junction held 14 bases outside the gene matches. CDR3 length: 19 residues. Looked up from germline, CDR1 is SGHAT and CDR2 is FQNNGV.

The V and J genes are TRBV5-1 and TRBJ2-1; TRBD1 matches at 8 bases. V lost 4 bases to trimming and J lost 6 bases; unmatched junction nucleotides: 12. Germline V gives CDR1 SGHRS, CDR2 YFSETQ. There are 16 residues in the CDR3. CDR3 sequence: CASSSVTGTGTNEQFF. The CDR3 bases are TGCGCCAGCAGCAGCGTCACCGGGACAGGTACCAATGAGCAGTTCTTC.

This chain connects TRBV7-6 to TRBJ2-1; 8 nucleotides agree with TRBD1. Germline trimming cut 5 bases from V and 6 bases from J; bases unmatched to any gene: 3. From germline, CDR1 is SGHVS and CDR2 FNYEAQ. CDR3 length: 13 amino acids. The CDR3, as DNA: TGTGCCAGCAGCCATACAGGGGGCAATGAGCAGTTCTTC. It codes for CASSHTGGNEQFF.

The J gene is TRBJ1-2, the V gene TRBV6-5; D might be TRBD1 (6 bases). The CDR3 runs 15 residues. Germline V gene data show CDR1 as MNHEY and CDR2 as SVGAGI. V shed 6 bases and J shed 8 bases, with 22 bases lying between them. The CDR3 nucleotides are TGTGCCAGCAGGCCTACCTCCAACCCGGGGGGCGGCTACACCTTC. Amino acid sequence: CASRPTSNPGGGYTF.

This chain uses TRBV5-4 with TRBJ2-3; no clear D. Germline V gives CDR1 SGHNT, CDR2 YYREEE (reference sequence). CDR3 size: 14 residues. V was shortened by 4 bases and J by 1 base, with 10 bases between the two germline ends. CDR3 region: CASSHHRGTDTQYF. The DNA for the CDR3 is TGTGCCAGCAGCCACCATAGAGGCACAGATACGCAGTATTTT. Filled out from reference TRBV5-4 and TRBJ2-3, the complete variable domain reads ETGVTQSPTHLIKTRGQQVTLRCSSQSGHNTVSWYQQALGQGPQFIFQYYREEENGRGNFPPRFSGLQFPNYSSELNVNALELDDSALYLCASSHHRGTDTQYFGPGTRLTVL.

The chain employs TRBV6-6 and TRBJ1-3; TRBD1 might be the D (5 bases). CDR3 length: 14 amino acids. In germline, CDR1 is MNHNY, CDR2 SVGAGI (reference sequence). V gave up 9 bases and J gave up 0 bases, with 12 bases separating them. CDR3 bases: TGTGCCAGTGAGGGACTGAGCTCTGGAAACACCATATATTTT. Translation: CASEGLSSGNTIYF.